These 8 T cell receptor beta chains were sequenced from one sample in a study of regulatory T cells in long-lasting Graves disease. Investigators prepared the TCR beta libraries by applying iRepertoire HTBI primers and Arm-PCR of CDR3 regions. TCRdb used MiXCR to reprocess the multiplex PCR reads, holding one entry per CDR3 protein. The repertoire consists of about 660,000 distinct CDR3 sequences, with 25% to 35% occurring once and the leading ten covering under 55%. Time point defined: persistent/refractory GD, antithyroid drugs over 5 years with positive TRAb. There was RNA extracted from PBMCs, and the TCR library was made from it. Here the sequenced sample was peripheral blood mononuclear cells (PBMCs), taken when the disease was refractory, from a patient treated with antithyroid drugs. The origin of the receptors is a female donor with Graves disease.

The chain has TRBV5-1 and TRBJ2-7, with TRBD2 identical over 15 bases. This CDR3 comprises 18 residues. The ends lost 4 bases at V and 0 bases at J; junction bases unmatched: 8. CDR1 and CDR2 from the germline V gene are SGHRS and YFSETQ. CDR3 bases: TGCGCCAGCAGCACGGGACTAGCGGGAGGACCGAGCTCCTACGAGCAGTACTTC. This sequence encodes CASSTGLAGGPSSYEQYF.

This clonotype showed up many times. The chain uses TRBV29-1 and TRBJ1-2, with D perhaps TRBD1 (6 bases). Trimming shortened V by 3 bases and J by 5 bases, and 19 bases separated the two germline ends. The CDR3 is 15 residues long. CDR1 is SQVTM, CDR2 ANQGSEA, per germline. CDR3 coding DNA: TGCAGCGTTGACTCCGGCGGGGCGAGGGGGTATGGCTACACCTTC. Translation gives CSVDSGGARGYGYTF.

A few counts support this clonotype. The gene calls are TRBV11-2 and TRBJ2-7; no definite D call. CDR3 length: 12 amino acids. In germline, CDR1 is SGHAT, CDR2 FQNNGV. The V gene lost 3 bases and the J gene lost 0 bases, with 3 bases spanning the gap. This CDR3 reads CASSFNSYEQYF. Here the CDR3 DNA reads TGTGCCAGCAGCTTTAACTCCTACGAGCAGTACTTC.

Comments on this clonotype: This may come from a read error, since a much larger clone is one base off. The chain uses TRBV27 and TRBJ1-2, with 7 bases identical to TRBD1. CDR3 size: 13 residues. Germline V lookup: CDR1 MNHEY, CDR2 SMNVEV (reference sequence). In DNA form, the CDR3 reads TGTGCCAACAGTTTCCCAGGGGGTTATGGCTACACCTTC. Protein product: CANSFPGGYGYTF.

This clonotype has just a few counts. The chain employs TRBV19 and TRBJ1-2, with D possibly TRBD1 on 6 matching bases. Looked up from germline, CDR1 is LNHDA and CDR2 is SQIVND (reference sequence). V was cut by 5 bases and J by 5 bases, with 21 bases left in between. This CDR3 has 16 residues. CDR3 residues: CASSPRGVRGKYGYTF. In nucleotides, the CDR3 is TGTGCCAGTAGTCCCAGGGGCGTCCGGGGGAAATATGGCTACACCTTC.

This clonotype was counted a few times. The V call is TRBV3-1, the J call TRBJ1-2; D is perhaps TRBD1 (6 bases). The germline V gene encodes CDR1 LGHDT and CDR2 YNNKEL (reference sequence). V lost 4 bases, J lost 3 bases, and 12 bases lay in between. There are 14 residues in the CDR3. In DNA form, the CDR3 reads TGTGCCAGCAGCCGGGAGGGGGGCCACTATGGCTACACCTTC. Translation: CASSREGGHYGYTF.

The chain couples TRBV19 to TRBJ1-1, with TRBD1 matching over 8 bases. The CDR3 consists of 20 residues. Trimming took 3 bases from V and 1 from J; bases not matched to a gene: 19. Germline CDR1 reads LNHDA; CDR2 reads SQIVND (reference sequence). Here the CDR3 reads CASSIGTGPTRNLENTEAFF. The CDR3 nucleotides are TGTGCCAGTAGTATCGGGACAGGACCAACCCGTAACCTTGAGAACACTGAAGCTTTCTTT. The variable domain in full, completed from reference TRBV19 and TRBJ1-1, reads DGGITQSPKYLFRKEGQNVTLSCEQNLNHDAMYWYRQDPGQGLRLIYYSQIVNDFQKGDIAEGYSVSREKKESFPLTVTSAQKNPTAFYLCASSIGTGPTRNLENTEAFFGQGTRLTVV.

The chain employs TRBV7-3 and TRBJ2-2; D is unclear. Trimming took 1 base from V and 2 from J, leaving 8 bases between them. This CDR3 spans 15 amino acids. Germline V gene lookup returns CDR1 SGHTA and CDR2 FQGTGA. The CDR3 DNA reads TGTGCCAGCAGCTTAATACGGCTAAACACCGGGGAGCTGTTTTTT. Protein: CASSLIRLNTGELFF. Variable domain in full (rest from reference TRBV7-3 and TRBJ2-2): GAGVSQTPSNKVTEKGKYVELRCDPISGHTALYWYRQSLGQGPEFLIYFQGTGAADDSGLPNDRFFAVRPEGSVSTLKIQRTERGDSAVYLCASSLIRLNTGELFFGEGSRLTVL.